These 16 T cell receptor beta chains share one sample of origin, sequenced in a study of vaccination effects on CD4 cells after COVID-19. Their antigens remain unidentified. Prior to sequencing, the ViraFEST assay stimulated PBMC with viral peptide pools, which expanded the antigen-specific CD4+ T cells. The culture ran for roughly ten days before CD4+ T cells were isolated. Neither prior SARS-CoV-2 infection nor positive nucleocapsid antibodies were present in the vaccine recipients. Libraries were prepared by immunoSEQ multiplex PCR; TCRdb keeps only in-frame clonotypes and omits some of them. The sample has just under 65,000 clones, about 79% seen once; the top ten hold less than 4%. The starting material was CD4+ T cells from PBMCs cultured with HCoV-OC43 spike peptides, obtained before COVID-19 vaccination. Subset defined: HCoV-OC43 spike overlapping peptide pool stimulation. The receptor set was obtained from a human donor who received a COVID-19 vaccine.

A few counts support this clone. The CDR3 nucleotides are TGTGCCAGCTCACCAGGCACAGGCTTTAATCAGCCCCAGCATTTT. It yields the protein CASSPGTGFNQPQHF. This rearrangement joins TRBV18 to TRBJ1-5, with D possibly being TRBD1 (5 bases). This CDR3 is 15 amino acids long. Germline CDR1 KGHSH, CDR2 LQKENI. V was clipped by 2 bases and J by 4 bases, with 12 bases between them.

About this clone: An end of the junction does not agree with germline; a read error may underlie this. This rearrangement joins TRBV19 to TRBJ2-3; D may be TRBD1 or TRBD2 (5 bases each). CDR1 and CDR2 (germline): LNHDA, SQIVND (reference sequence). The CDR3 totals 14 residues. The CDR3 sequence: CASRIGQGGDTQYF. DNA for the CDR3: TGTGCCAGTAGGATAGGACAAGGCGGGGATACGCAGTATTTT.

The genes are TRBV5-1 and TRBJ2-1; D tentatively fits TRBD1 or TRBD2 (5 bases each). The CDR3 runs to 14 residues. The germline V gene encodes CDR1 SGHRS and CDR2 YFSETQ. V lost 0 bases and J 7 bases, leaving 11 bases between the germline ends. In DNA form, the CDR3 reads TGCGCCAGCAGCTTGGGGGGGATACGTAATGAGCAGTTCTTC. Protein sequence: CASSLGGIRNEQFF. The full variable domain, with the rest looked up from reference TRBV5-1 and TRBJ2-1, is KAGVTQTPRYLIKTRGQQVTLSCSPISGHRSVSWYQQTPGQGLQFLFEYFSETQRNKGNFPGRFSGRQFSNSRSEMNVSTLELGDSALYLCASSLGGIRNEQFFGPGTRLTVL.

CDR3 residues: CASSLQRGPDTQYF. In DNA, the CDR3 is TGCGCCAGCAGCTTGCAGCGGGGGCCAGATACGCAGTATTTT. The V gene is TRBV5-1, the J gene TRBJ2-3; 8 nucleotides align to TRBD2. V shed 1 base and J 4 bases; nucleotides not matched to a gene: 2. CDR3 length equals 14 residues. Per the germline V gene, CDR1 is SGHRS and CDR2 is YFSETQ.

This clone was recorded only once. The V call is TRBV5-6, the J call TRBJ1-2; possibly TRBD1 for D (6 bases). The CDR3 loop spans 15 amino acids. V was clipped by 2 bases and J by 2 bases, with 13 bases between them. CDR1 SGHDT and CDR2 YYEEEE come from the germline V gene. The DNA for the CDR3 is TGTGCCAGCAGCTTAGAGCCGGACAGCAACTATGGCTACACCTTC. Translation gives CASSLEPDSNYGYTF.

This clone was seen only a few times. The V gene is TRBV7-3, the J gene TRBJ1-1, with D perhaps matching TRBD1 (5 bases). The CDR3 is 14 residues long. V lost 2 bases and J lost 4, with 11 bases in between. From germline, CDR1 is SGHTA and CDR2 FQGTGA. CDR3 nucleotide sequence: TGTGCCAGCAGCTTAGTGGGACCCACCACTGAAGCTTTCTTT. This encodes CASSLVGPTTEAFF.

This rearrangement joins TRBV28 to TRBJ1-6, with D hard to call. The CDR3 has 12 amino acids. CDR1 is MDHEN and CDR2 is SYDVKM in the germline V gene. V was clipped by 11 bases and J by 10 bases, with 15 bases between them. The CDR3 loop is CAAKQMGSPLHF. CDR3 DNA: TGTGCCGCGAAACAAATGGGGTCACCCCTCCACTTT.

V gene TRBV11-3 combines with J gene TRBJ2-1, with 8 nucleotides matching TRBD2. The CDR3 covers 16 residues. CDR1 SGHNT and CDR2 YENEEA come from the germline V gene. The ends lost 5 bases at V and 0 bases at J; junction bases unmatched: 6. This CDR3 reads CASSRGGTSSYNEQFF. In nucleotides, the CDR3 is TGTGCCAGCAGCCGCGGGGGGACGAGCTCCTACAATGAGCAGTTCTTC.

In DNA form, the CDR3 reads TGTGCCAGCAGTTATAGTGGGGGATCAAACACCGGGGAGCTGTTTTTT. It encodes CASSYSGGSNTGELFF. The chain recombines TRBV6-6 with TRBJ2-2, with D perhaps being TRBD1 or TRBD2 (5 bases each). Trimming removed 3 bases at V and 2 bases at J, with 13 bases between. Germline V gene data show CDR1 as MNHNY and CDR2 as SVGAGI (reference sequence). The CDR3 covers 16 residues.

The chain links TRBV23-1 to TRBJ2-4; 11 bases are shared with TRBD2. TRBV23-1 is marked as an open reading frame, function uncertain. J was trimmed by 4 bases and V by 8 bases; bases with no gene match: 7. CDR3 size: 15 residues. DNA of the CDR3: TGCGCCAGCGGATCTAGCGGGGGGTGGAAAAACATTCAGTACTTC. Residues: CASGSSGGWKNIQYF.

This clone was picked up a small number of times. The V and J genes are TRBV2 and TRBJ2-7; D is possibly TRBD2 (6 bases). V lost 4 bases, J lost 6 bases, and 16 bases lay in between. The CDR3 consists of 14 residues. The V gene's germline CDR1 is SNHLY and CDR2 FYNNEI. CDR3 region: CASSGFGGSPEQYV. CDR3 DNA: TGTGCCAGCAGTGGGTTTGGGGGGTCCCCCGAGCAGTACGTC.

The rearrangement links TRBV5-6 to TRBJ2-3; TRBD2 aligns across 7 bases. The CDR3 contains 15 residues. Germline V gives CDR1 SGHDT, CDR2 YYEEEE. After removal of 2 bases from V and 3 bases from J, the junction contained 6 bases not matched to a gene. CDR3 sequence: CASSFRSSGTDTQYF. The CDR3 DNA is TGTGCCAGCAGCTTTCGCTCTAGCGGAACAGATACGCAGTATTTT.

The chain links TRBV7-2 to TRBJ2-2; the D is unclear. CDR1 and CDR2 (germline): SGHTA, FQGNSA. This CDR3 contains 14 residues. V was pared by 6 bases and J by 8 bases, with 16 bases between. The CDR3 here is CASRPGPSQGELFF. The CDR3 DNA sequence: TGTGCCAGCAGGCCCGGGCCCTCCCAGGGGGAGCTGTTTTTT.

The CDR3 DNA follows: TGCAGCGTGACAGGGGGCGCGAATACTGAAGCTTTCTTT. Protein product: CSVTGGANTEAFF. The chain has TRBV29-1 and TRBJ1-1; TRBD1 matches 10 bases. Looked up from germline, CDR1 is SQVTM and CDR2 is ANQGSEA. The CDR3 is 13 amino acids. Trimming at V came to 6 bases and at J to 5 bases, leaving 6 bases not matched to a gene.

The DNA for the CDR3 is TGTGCCAGCAGCTTCCCGGGGGGCAGGGTATATTTGGGCTATGGCTACACCTTC. This codes for CASSFPGGRVYLGYGYTF. The V call is TRBV5-6, the J call TRBJ1-2, with a weak D call TRBD1 (6 bases). This CDR3 has 18 residues. With 2 bases removed from V and 4 bases from J, the gap between germline ends came to 24 bases. Germline CDR1 is SGHDT and CDR2 is YYEEEE. The variable domain in full, with the rest retrieved from reference TRBV5-6 and TRBJ1-2, is DAGVTQSPTHLIKTRGQQVTLRCSPKSGHDTVSWYQQALGQGPQFIFQYYEEEERQRGNFPDRFSGHQFPNYSSELNVNALLLGDSALYLCASSFPGGRVYLGYGYTFGSGTRLTVV.

The V call is TRBV24-1, the J call TRBJ1-2, with D perhaps TRBD1 (6 bases). In germline, CDR1 is KGHDR, CDR2 SFDVKD. The CDR3 runs 14 residues. V was shortened by 4 bases and J by 5 bases, with 13 bases between the two germline ends. CDR3 protein: CATSDPGQQYGYTF. CDR3 DNA: TGTGCCACCAGTGACCCTGGACAGCAATATGGCTACACCTTC.